The entry below describes one T cell receptor (beta chain). What it recognizes is unknown. This sample was included in a study of T-cell reconstitution after alpha-beta-depleted transplantation in children. Study conclusions and caveats: Recipient T cells and thymic progenitors that survived were the source of the high TCRbeta diversity seen at day 60 in some patients. Reportedly, only several hundred clones from non-depleted graft cells drove alpha-beta T-cell counts at about two months. From newly produced T cells came most of the T-cell counts and diversity one year after transplant.

The V gene's germline CDR1 is LNHDA and CDR2 SQIVND (reference sequence). CDR3 length equals 17 residues. V was clipped by 2 bases and J by 5 bases; unmatched bases: 8. Unique molecular identifiers were used in preparing the TCRbeta library. TCRdb used MiXCR to reprocess the PCR reads, holding one entry per CDR3 protein. Of about 150,000 distinct CDR3 sequences listed, approximately 12% were seen once; the top ten hold roughly an eighth. The V gene is TRBV19, the J gene TRBJ2-3; 12 positions match TRBD1. The input for sequencing was PBMCs, taken before TCRalphabeta/CD19-depleted stem cell transplant. This clonotype was sampled from a boy aged 2 to 9 with acute myeloid leukemia, due to receive a stem cell transplant. The CDR3 sequence is CASSIIGDRGPEDTQYF. As DNA, the CDR3 is TGTGCCAGTAGTATAATAGGGGACAGGGGGCCTGAAGATACGCAGTATTTT.